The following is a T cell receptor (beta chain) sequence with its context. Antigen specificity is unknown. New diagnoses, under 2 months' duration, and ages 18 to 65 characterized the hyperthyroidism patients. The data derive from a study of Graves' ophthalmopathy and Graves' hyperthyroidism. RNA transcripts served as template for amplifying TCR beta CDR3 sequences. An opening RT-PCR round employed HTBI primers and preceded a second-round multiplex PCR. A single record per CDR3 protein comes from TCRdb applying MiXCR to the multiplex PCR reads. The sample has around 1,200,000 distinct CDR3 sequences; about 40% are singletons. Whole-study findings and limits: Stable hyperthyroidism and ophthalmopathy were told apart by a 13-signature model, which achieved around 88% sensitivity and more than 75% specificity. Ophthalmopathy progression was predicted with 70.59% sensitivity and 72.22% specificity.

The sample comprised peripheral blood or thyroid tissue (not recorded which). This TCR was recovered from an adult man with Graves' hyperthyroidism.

DNA of the CDR3: TGTGCTGGATCGGGACGGGGGAATTCACCCCTCCACTTT. Protein sequence: CAGSGRGNSPLHF. The V call is TRBV25-1, the J call TRBJ1-6, with a tentative D call TRBD1 (5 bases). Germline V CDR1 and CDR2: MGHDK, SYGVNS. The CDR3 covers 13 residues.